This T cell receptor (beta chain) was obtained from a study of blood T cells in healthy people across ages. Overall study results and limits: Unsorted PBMCs prevented conclusive naive versus antigen-experienced comparison. Underestimates were what the diversity estimates from one million T cells were considered to be.

About this clonotype: Its target is unknown.

For the second PCR, which ran for about 6 to 11 cycles, a sample-barcoded 5' primer and a J-beta primer mix were used. TCRdb re-called the 5' RACE reads with MiXCR, one entry per CDR3 protein. In the table there are more than 1.4 million distinct CDR3 sequences, 42% of which are singletons. Germline assignment: CDR1 WNHNN and CDR2 SYGVQD (reference sequence). This CDR3 comprises 15 residues. J was trimmed by 6 bases and V by 6 bases; bases with no gene match: 9. This TCR derives from a woman younger than 35 in good health. The chain recombines TRBV10-1 with TRBJ2-4, with 9 bases fitting TRBD1. Sequencing was carried out using blood. CDR3 amino acids: CASRGDRGRVNIQYF. Written as DNA, the CDR3 is TGCGCCAGCAGGGGAGACAGGGGGAGGGTAAACATTCAGTACTTC.